The rows below give T cell receptor beta chains drawn from one sample of a study of shared clonotypes between healthy human individuals. TCRdb's table, derived via immunoSEQ multiplex PCR, lists solely in-frame clones and lacks some. The repertoire consists of 2 million to 2.5 million clones, with more than 85% occurring once and the leading ten covering about 0.41%. Sample: naive CD4+ T cells from PBMCs. These receptors were taken from a man younger than 30 in good health. Some clones in this sample may be carry-over from other donors' samples. The CDR3 runs from the conserved cysteine through the conserved F or W. The D gene is left open where the match is weak.

TRBV7-9,TRBJ2-7,.,TGTGCCAGCAGCTGGGGGTTAGGCGACGAGCAGTACTTC,CASSWGLGDEQYF
TRBV11-2,TRBJ2-1,TRBD1,TGTGCCAGCAGCTTTACCAGGGGGCTAAGCGAGCAGTTCTTC,CASSFTRGLSEQFF
TRBV5-1,TRBJ2-7,TRBD2,TGCGCCAGCAGCTTTGGCGGGAGGTCCTACGAGCAGTACTTC,CASSFGGRSYEQYF
TRBV5-5,TRBJ2-2,.,TGTGCCAGCAGCGGACGGATCAACACCGGGGAGCTGTTTTTT,CASSGRINTGELFF
TRBV6-5,TRBJ1-3,TRBD1,TGTGCCAGCAGAAGACAGGGACTCTCTGGAAACACCATATATTTT,CASRRQGLSGNTIYF
TRBV7-8,TRBJ2-5,.,TGTGCCAGCAGTCCCCGACTAGTTGAGACCCAGTACTTC,CASSPRLVETQYF
TRBV18,TRBJ1-5,.,TGTGCCAGCTCACCAGGACAGACTTATAGCAATCAGCCCCAGCATTTT,CASSPGQTYSNQPQHF
TRBV19,TRBJ2-7,.,TGTGCCAGTAGTTTGATAGGACAGACCTACGAGCAGTACTTC,CASSLIGQTYEQYF
TRBV27,TRBJ2-4,TRBD1,TGTGCCAGCAGCTGGCAGGGGGCAAACATTCAGTACTTC,CASSWQGANIQYF
TRBV27,TRBJ1-1,TRBD1,TGTGCCAGCAGTCTCGCAGGGGGCCTCACTGAAGCTTTCTTT,CASSLAGGLTEAFF
TRBV5-1,TRBJ2-2,.,TGCGCCAGCAGCTTGGTTGTAGTGGGAGCGGAGCTGTTTTTT,CASSLVVVGAELFF